Here is one T cell receptor (beta chain) with its context. The entry originates in a study of blood T cells in healthy people across ages. Together with a sample-barcoded 5' primer, a J-beta primer mix was included in a second PCR lasting roughly 6 to 12 cycles. A 12-random-nucleotide template-switch adaptor tagged each cDNA molecule. One entry per CDR3 protein, called by TCRdb with MiXCR from the 5' RACE reads. The sample has about 1.8 million distinct CDR3 sequences, around half seen once. The sample was blood. The TCR was taken from a woman between 40 and 50 years old in good health.

CDR3 nucleotide sequence: TGCGCCAGCAGCTTGGCCCTCTCTACCTCCTACGAGCAGTACTTC. The encoded protein is CASSLALSTSYEQYF. The chain uses TRBV5-1 and TRBJ2-7; D remains ambiguous. From germline, CDR1 is SGHRS and CDR2 YFSETQ. V lost 0 bases, J lost 0 bases, and 10 bases lay in between. The CDR3 contains 15 residues.